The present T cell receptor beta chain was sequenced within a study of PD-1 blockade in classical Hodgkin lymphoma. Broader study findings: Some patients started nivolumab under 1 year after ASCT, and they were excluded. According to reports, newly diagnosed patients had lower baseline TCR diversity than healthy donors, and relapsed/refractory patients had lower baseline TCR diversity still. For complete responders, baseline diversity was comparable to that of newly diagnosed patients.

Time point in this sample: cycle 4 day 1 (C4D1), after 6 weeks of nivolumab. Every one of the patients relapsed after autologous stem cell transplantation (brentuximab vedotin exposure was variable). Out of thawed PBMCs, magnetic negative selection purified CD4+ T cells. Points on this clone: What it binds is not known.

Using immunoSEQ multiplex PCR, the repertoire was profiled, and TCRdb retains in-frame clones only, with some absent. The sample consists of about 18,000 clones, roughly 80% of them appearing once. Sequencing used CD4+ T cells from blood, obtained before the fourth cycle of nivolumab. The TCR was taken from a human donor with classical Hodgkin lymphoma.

As DNA, the CDR3 is TGTGCCAGCAGCTTAGGGGGCAGAAACACAGATACGCAGTATTTT. This codes for CASSLGGRNTDTQYF. This chain joins TRBV7-2 and TRBJ2-3; D possibly corresponds to TRBD1 (5 bases). V lost 1 base and J lost 2, with 10 bases in between. The CDR3 covers 15 residues. Germline V gives CDR1 SGHTA, CDR2 FQGNSA.